This is a list of T cell receptor beta chains from one sample in a study of regulatory dendritic cells for organ transplantation. The repertoire was sequenced with immunoSEQ multiplex PCR; TCRdb's copy has only in-frame clones and lacks some. Among about 12,000 clones listed, 62% were seen once. These TCRs' antigens remain unknown. Specimen: naive CD8+ T cells from blood cultured with dendritic cells. Source of these receptors: a human donor in good health. The CDR3 runs from the conserved cysteine through the conserved F or W. The D gene is left open where the match is weak. Clone size appears in some rows only: once, few, many, or a class for an expanded clone.

>TRBJ1-2|once|TRBD1|TRBV7-7
TGTGCTAGCAGCCCGCGGGACAGTCCCGAGAACTTCCCTGGCTACACCTTC
CASSPRDSPENFPGYTF
>TRBJ1-4|-|-|TRBV5-5
TGTGCCAGCAGCTATAATCCGGGACAAGGGGAAGAAAAACTGTTTTTT
CASSYNPGQGEEKLFF
>TRBJ1-1|few|-|TRBV4-2
TGTGCCAGCAGCCCTAACGCTTATATGAACACTGAAGCTTTCTTT
CASSPNAYMNTEAFF
>TRBJ2-1|medium-sized|TRBD1|TRBV7-9
TGTGCCAGCAGCTTAAGACAGGGAAATTACAATGAGCAGTTCTTC
CASSLRQGNYNEQFF
>TRBJ1-2|few|-|TRBV18
TGTGCCAGCTCACCGGTAGCAGCCCCTAACTATGGCTACACCTTC
CASSPVAAPNYGYTF
>TRBJ2-1|-|-|TRBV29-1
TGCAGCGTTCACATAACAGGGATGGGAAATGAGCAGTTCTTC
CSVHITGMGNEQFF
>TRBJ2-1|-|-|TRBV4-3
TGCGCCAGCAGCCAAGATCGGCGGGGCTACAATGAGCAGTTCTTC
CASSQDRRGYNEQFF
>TRBJ2-2|-|TRBD2|TRBV7-8
TGTGCCAGCAGCCTGTGGAGCGGGGGGGCCTCCGGGGAGCTGTTTTTT
CASSLWSGGASGELFF
>TRBJ2-1|once|TRBD2|TRBV5-4
TGTGCCAGCAGCGGTGGGACTAGCGGGGTCTATGAGCAGTTCTTC
CASSGGTSGVYEQFF
>TRBJ1-1|-|-|TRBV6-1
TGTGCCAGCAGGGACAGAGCCATGAACACTGAAGCTTTCTTT
CASRDRAMNTEAFF
>TRBJ1-2|once|-|TRBV19
TGTGCCTCCAGGTTTAGGGACACCTATGGCTACACCTTC
CASRFRDTYGYTF
>TRBJ2-2|few|-|TRBV21-1
TGTGCCAGCAGCAACCTACTAGCGGGGGGGCTCGACACCGGGGAGCTGTTTTTT
CASSNLLAGGLDTGELFF
>TRBJ1-1|-|TRBD1|TRBV10-3
TGTGCCGTCAAACAGGGGATTGATACTGAAGCTTTCTTT
CAVKQGIDTEAFF
>TRBJ2-6|few|TRBD1|TRBV2
TGTGCCAGCAGTGATGGGTGGACAGGGGTCTCTGGGGCCAACGTCCTGACTTTC
CASSDGWTGVSGANVLTF
>TRBJ2-7|-|TRBD1|TRBV6-1
TGTGCCAGCAGTGGGGACAGGGGGCTGGTGTACGAGCAGTACTTC
CASSGDRGLVYEQYF
>TRBJ2-2|-|-|TRBV7-9
TGTGCCAGCAGCTTCCGCCGGGGATGGACCGGGGAGCTGTTTTTT
CASSFRRGWTGELFF
>TRBJ2-7|-|TRBD2|TRBV5-1
TGCGCCAGCAGCTTGGACGGCGGGAGGTCCTACGAGCAGTACTTC
CASSLDGGRSYEQYF
>TRBJ2-7|-|-|TRBV5-1
TGCGCCAGCAGCTTAGGGGTCGGGTCCTACGAGCAGTACTTC
CASSLGVGSYEQYF
>TRBJ2-7|few|-|TRBV29-1
TGCAGCGTTGAAGGGGCGGGATCCTCCTACGAGCAGTACTTC
CSVEGAGSSYEQYF
>TRBJ2-7|-|TRBD1|TRBV12-5
TGTGCTAGTGGTTGGACAGGGGTGGGCTACGAGCAGTACTTC
CASGWTGVGYEQYF
>TRBJ2-3|-|TRBD1|TRBV7-2
TGTGCCAGCAGCTCATTTTCGGCAGGGGGTTTTGTCGATACGCAGTATTTT
CASSSFSAGGFVDTQYF
>TRBJ2-3|-|TRBD1|TRBV9
TGTGCCAGCAGCGTAGGTGGGACAGTTTTTAGCACAGATACGCAGTATTTT
CASSVGGTVFSTDTQYF
>TRBJ2-1|-|-|TRBV29-1
TGCAGCGTTGAAGGGGGGCATGAGCAGTTCTTC
CSVEGGHEQFF
>TRBJ2-1|-|TRBD2|TRBV2
TGTGCCAGCAGAGGCTCCTTTTCTAGCGGCTTCTACAATGAGCAGTTCTTC
CASRGSFSSGFYNEQFF
>TRBJ1-6|-|-|TRBV7-9
TGTGCCAGCAGCTACGAAACAGGGAAAGGGAGTTCACCCCTCCACTTT
CASSYETGKGSSPLHF
>TRBJ2-3|-|-|TRBV13
TGTGCCAGCAGCTCCCGGGACATAAATGGAGAAGATACGCAGTATTTT
CASSSRDINGEDTQYF
>TRBJ1-2|-|-|TRBV4-1
TGCGCCAGCAGCCAAGAGTATAGCCCTAACTATGGCTACACCTTC
CASSQEYSPNYGYTF
>TRBJ2-7|-|-|TRBV11-3
TGTGCCAGCAGCTTAGCTCCAGGCTTCTCCTACGAGCAGTACTTC
CASSLAPGFSYEQYF
>TRBJ2-2|-|-|TRBV5-4
TGTGCCAGCAGCGTACACAGTTACACCGGGGAGCTGTTTTTT
CASSVHSYTGELFF
>TRBJ2-7|few|-|TRBV18
TGTGCCAGCTCACCGCTTGGGAGCTCCTACGAGCAGTACTTC
CASSPLGSSYEQYF
>TRBJ2-5|-|TRBD2|TRBV27
TGTGCCAGCAGTATAGGGGGATTGAGCGGGGGGGAGACCCAGTACTTC
CASSIGGLSGGETQYF
>TRBJ1-5|-|-|TRBV2
TGTGCCAGCAGTGAATCTCCGGGGGGCGCATACAATCAGCCCCAGCATTTT
CASSESPGGAYNQPQHF
>TRBJ1-2|-|-|TRBV9
TGTGCCAGCAGCGTAGGACAGTCCGCCTATGGCTACACCTTC
CASSVGQSAYGYTF
>TRBJ2-5|-|TRBD1|TRBV5-1
TGCGCCAGCAGCTTTGACAGGGTAATGGAGACCCAGTACTTC
CASSFDRVMETQYF
>TRBJ1-1|-|-|TRBV9
TGTGCCAGCAGCCCACGGTTTGCGAACACTGAAGCTTTCTTT
CASSPRFANTEAFF
>TRBJ1-2|-|-|TRBV14
TGTGCCAGCAGCCCAACAGGGTTTAACTATGGCTACACCTTC
CASSPTGFNYGYTF
>TRBJ2-3|-|-|TRBV7-9
TGTGCCAGCAGCTTAGTCGGGGGAAGCACAGATACGCAGTATTTT
CASSLVGGSTDTQYF
>TRBJ1-2|-|-|TRBV27
TGTGCCAGCAGTTCTATCAATTCGGCTAACTATGGCTACACCTTC
CASSSINSANYGYTF
>TRBJ2-7|once|-|TRBV25-1
TGTGCCAGCAGGGGGGACATGGGGAGCTCCTACGAGCAGTACTTC
CASRGDMGSSYEQYF
>TRBJ2-2|-|TRBD1|TRBV29-1
TGCAGCGTTGAAACCGGGACAGGGGAAAGGGAGCTGTTTTTT
CSVETGTGERELFF
>TRBJ2-7|few|TRBD1|TRBV4-2
TGTGCCAGCAGCCAACCCGGACAGGGGCGCTACGAGCAGTACTTC
CASSQPGQGRYEQYF
>TRBJ1-5|-|TRBD1|TRBV23-1
TGCGCCAGCAGATCTTGGGACAGCTATAGCAATCAGCCCCAGCATTTT
CASRSWDSYSNQPQHF
>TRBJ1-2|-|TRBD1|TRBV7-9
TGTGCCAGCAGCCAAACCGGGACAGAGAATAACTATGGCTACACCTTC
CASSQTGTENNYGYTF
>TRBJ2-7|-|-|TRBV19
TGTGCCAGTAGTATCTTCGGCGGGGACTACGAGCAGTACTTC
CASSIFGGDYEQYF
>TRBJ2-7|few|-|TRBV7-6
TGTGCCAGCAGCTTAGGAGTTCGGAGCTCCTACGAGCAGTACTTC
CASSLGVRSSYEQYF
>TRBJ2-3|-|-|TRBV2
TGTGCCAGGGGCAGGTGGGATACGCAGTATTTT
CARGRWDTQYF
>TRBJ2-1|-|TRBD1|TRBV29-1
TGCAGCGTTGAACACCCACAGGGGGGAAATGAGCAGTTCTTC
CSVEHPQGGNEQFF
>TRBJ2-7|few|-|TRBV11-3
TGTGCCAGCAGCTCTAGGAGCGACGAGCAGTACTTC
CASSSRSDEQYF
>TRBJ1-5|-|-|TRBV6-1
TGTGCCAGCAGTGATACGGCAGGGTTGGGAAATCAGCCCCAGCATTTT
CASSDTAGLGNQPQHF
>TRBJ2-7|-|TRBD1|TRBV5-6
TGTGCCAGCAGCTTGGGCCAGGGGGTCTACGAGCAGTACTTC
CASSLGQGVYEQYF